This T cell receptor (beta chain) was profiled in a study of cytomegalovirus exposure and HLA in healthy donors. Study results and limitations: Segments of the TCR beta V type were, in most cases, productive about 90% or about 30% of the time in an earlier analysis. Serostatus for CMV was the only available immune exposure information. There were some V segments, including TRBV6-2 and TRBV6-3, excluded as indistinguishable.

This clone was seen just once. What it binds is not known. The PCR ran on 60 Vbeta and 13 Jbeta primers. Clones were read by immunoSEQ multiplex PCR, and TCRdb kept only the in-frame ones, dropping some. The table has approximately 120,000 clones, about four fifths seen once; the top ten hold approximately 3.5%. Germline-derived CDR1 and CDR2 are MGHRA and YSYEKL. The CDR3 runs 15 residues. The V and J ends lost 2 bases and 8 bases respectively, with 15 bases between them. Sequencing used PBMCs. The sequence was collected from a woman in her 40s in good health and CMV-seropositive. V is TRBV4-1 and J is TRBJ2-2; possible D gene TRBD2, 6 bases. The CDR3 is CASSQMGGRLGELFF. CDR3 coding DNA: TGCGCCAGCAGCCAAATGGGGGGAAGGTTGGGGGAGCTGTTTTTT.